This T cell receptor (beta chain) was profiled in a study of blood T cell repertoires in COVID-19. Across the study: The United States, Italy and Spain were the sources of the acute and convalescent COVID-19 samples. PBMCs, B-cell-depleted T cells, or T cells provided the cDNA or gDNA that made up the material.

V lost 1 base, J lost 1 base, and 4 bases lay in between. CDR1 is LNHDA, CDR2 SQIVND, per germline (reference sequence). This CDR3 is built from 13 residues. Under the authors' procedure: The assay estimated nucleated cells by amplifying reference gene primers. TCRdb keeps only in-frame clones here, not all; method: immunoSEQ multiplex PCR. V and J calls and clone size are given by that table; D and trimming were obtained from the DNA. Of 260,000 or so clones in the sample, over 75% were seen once. The origin of this receptor is a human donor in a cohort sampled during active COVID-19. Material for sequencing was peripheral blood. The chain has TRBV19 and TRBJ1-2; D uncertain. The CDR3 DNA follows: TGTGCCAGTAGTATAGCAGATAACTATGGCTACACCTTC. Encoded protein: CASSIADNYGYTF.